This TCR beta chain is drawn from a study of blood T cell repertoires in COVID-19. Study details: Donors in the United States, Italy and Spain gave samples during acute or convalescent COVID-19.

In the original workflow: The authors estimated nucleated cell counts from reference gene primer amplification. Here immunoSEQ multiplex PCR was the method, and the copy in TCRdb shows in-frame clones only, minus some. The DNA gave D and trimming, while V, J and clone size come from that table. The table has approximately 340,000 clones, 87% seen once. The V gene lost 3 bases and the J gene lost 4 bases, with 13 bases spanning the gap. CDR3 size: 14 residues. Germline loops: CDR1 SGHRS, CDR2 YFSETQ. The rearrangement uses TRBV5-1 and TRBJ1-1, with D perhaps TRBD1 (6 bases). The specimen sequenced was peripheral blood. The sequence derives from a man aged 30 to 45 with COVID-19, enrolled during active disease. CDR3 in DNA: TGCGCCAGCAGCTCGCTCACAGGGTCCACTGAAGCTTTCTTT. Translated: CASSSLTGSTEAFF.